A selection of T cell receptor beta chains follows, all from one sample in a study. Via MiXCR, TCRdb re-called the 5' RACE reads, giving one row per CDR3 protein. The data contain approximately 40,000 distinct CDR3 sequences, 30% of them singletons. The sequenced sample was tumor-infiltrating memory CD4+ T cells sorted from the breast tumor. The receptors originated from a female donor with breast cancer. CDR3s leave out the opening cysteine and the closing phenylalanine or tryptophan. D genes are given only for firm matches.

j_call d_call v_call cdr3_aa
TRBJ1-1 NA TRBV20-1 SARGVTQGHTEAF
TRBJ1-2 NA TRBV12-3/TRBV12-4 ASSSGGLYGYT
TRBJ2-3 TRBD2 TRBV20-1 SASQAGVSDTQY
TRBJ2-3 NA TRBV6-1 ASSERGGRSTDTQY
TRBJ2-5 NA TRBV29-1 SVDRITGETQY
TRBJ1-2 NA TRBV5-4 ASSLDANYGYT
TRBJ1-4 NA TRBV28 ASSLAGRTDKKLF
TRBJ2-1 TRBD2 TRBV20-1 SAYGLSGSRNEQF
TRBJ2-1 NA TRBV7-9 ASSLEADNNGQF
TRBJ2-5 TRBD2 TRBV5-1 ASGSMGTSGSGETQY
TRBJ1-5 TRBD1 TRBV7-6 ASSLEAQGPSYSNQPQH
TRBJ2-1 TRBD2 TRBV4-3 ASSQELAVLNEQF
TRBJ2-1 NA TRBV6-5 ASSWGRYNEQF
TRBJ2-1 NA TRBV7-2 ASRPPWSHEQF
TRBJ2-7 NA TRBV7-9 ASSPTLDVAYEQY
TRBJ2-1 NA TRBV6-2/TRBV6-3 ASKWEAGSGQF
TRBJ2-1 NA TRBV28 ASSSHVSGLGNEQF
TRBJ2-7 TRBD1 TRBV5-1 ASSRSLTGDDEQY
TRBJ2-2 NA TRBV5-1 ASSSAGANTGELF
TRBJ2-3 NA TRBV7-2 ASNLTPSTDTQY
TRBJ2-7 TRBD1 TRBV7-2 ASSLVSGQIYEQY
TRBJ2-7 NA TRBV7-9 ATGPRASPYEQY
TRBJ1-4 NA TRBV13 ASSGSTNEKLF
TRBJ1-5 NA TRBV28 ASMVAGDQPQH
TRBJ1-2 NA TRBV28 ASRASGGSYGYT
TRBJ2-7 NA TRBV5-1 ASSLGGTGYEQY
TRBJ1-1 NA TRBV6-5 ASSYRTGTEAF
TRBJ1-5 TRBD1 TRBV6-1 ASTPDRVGINQPQH
TRBJ1-1 NA TRBV6-5 ASSPGRVGPEAF
TRBJ1-4 NA TRBV20-1 SAFQNEKLF
TRBJ1-1 NA TRBV7-9 ASSLGAREAF
TRBJ2-1 NA TRBV27 ASSSRGHEQF
TRBJ2-1 NA TRBV7-9 ASIGAALNEQF
TRBJ2-5 NA TRBV25-1 ASSDGRVLETQY
TRBJ1-1 NA TRBV12-3/TRBV12-4 ASTISVDTEAF
TRBJ1-4 NA TRBV7-9 ASRSRWQGHEKLF